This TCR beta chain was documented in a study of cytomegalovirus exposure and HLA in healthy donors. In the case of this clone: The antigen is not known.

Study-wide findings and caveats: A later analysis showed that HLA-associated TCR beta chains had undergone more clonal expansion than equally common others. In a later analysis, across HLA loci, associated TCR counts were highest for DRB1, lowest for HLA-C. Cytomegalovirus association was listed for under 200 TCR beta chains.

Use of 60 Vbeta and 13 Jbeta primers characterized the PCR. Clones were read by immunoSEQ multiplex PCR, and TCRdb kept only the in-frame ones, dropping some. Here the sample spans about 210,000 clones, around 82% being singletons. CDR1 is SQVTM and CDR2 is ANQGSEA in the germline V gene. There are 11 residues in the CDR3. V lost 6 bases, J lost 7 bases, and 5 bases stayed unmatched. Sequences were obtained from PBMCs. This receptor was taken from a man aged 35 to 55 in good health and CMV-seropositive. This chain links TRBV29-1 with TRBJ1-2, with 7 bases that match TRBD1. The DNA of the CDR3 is TGCAGCGTCGTGGGGGACAGTGGCTACACCTTC. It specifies CSVVGDSGYTF.